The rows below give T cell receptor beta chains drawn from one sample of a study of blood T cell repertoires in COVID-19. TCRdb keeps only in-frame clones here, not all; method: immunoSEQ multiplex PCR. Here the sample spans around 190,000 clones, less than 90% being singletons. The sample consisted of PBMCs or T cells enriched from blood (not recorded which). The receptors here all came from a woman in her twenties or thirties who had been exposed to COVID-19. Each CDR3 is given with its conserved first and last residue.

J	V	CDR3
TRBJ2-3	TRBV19	CASTRYFVGGGTDTQYF
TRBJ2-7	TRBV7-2	CASSLELSTSGGYEQYF
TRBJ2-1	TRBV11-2	CASSRIADGHEQFF
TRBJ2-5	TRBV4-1	CASSPRPRDETQYF
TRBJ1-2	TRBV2	CASSQRGTGGYGYTF
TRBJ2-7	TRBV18	CASSRYGTSGAKSSYEQYF
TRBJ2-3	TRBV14	CASSQEWGYTTDTQYF
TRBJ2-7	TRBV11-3	CASSLVLGGEQYF
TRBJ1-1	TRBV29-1	CSVEGDRGGSEAFF
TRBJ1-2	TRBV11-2	CASRRTGQTGYTF
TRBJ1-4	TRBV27	CASSYIGQGANEKLFF
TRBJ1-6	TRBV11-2	CASSNTISGFETSPLHF
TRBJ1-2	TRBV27	CASSPQVGRASGYTF
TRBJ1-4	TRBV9	CASSPGGTNEKLFF
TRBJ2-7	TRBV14	CASSRQGGSGEQYF
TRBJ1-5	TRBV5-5	CASSLRFPGAFAQHF
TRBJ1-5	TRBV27	CASRMTGVYQPQHF
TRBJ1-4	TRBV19	CASSGDRGTTNEKLFF
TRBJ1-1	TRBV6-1	CASSEQGNTEAFF
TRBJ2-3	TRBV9	CASSVEGSTDTQYF
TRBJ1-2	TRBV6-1	CASSDSYGYTF
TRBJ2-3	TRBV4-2	CASSPSADTQYF
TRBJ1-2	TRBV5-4	CASSSTGTGYGYTF
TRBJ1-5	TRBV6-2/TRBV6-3	CASSPRPGQGLGNQPQHF
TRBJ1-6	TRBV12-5	CASGPGEGYNSPLHF
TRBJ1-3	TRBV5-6	CASSYGRTSGNTIYF
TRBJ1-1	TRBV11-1	CASSLTQGAPTEAFF
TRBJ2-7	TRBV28	CASSLQGAVAYEQYF
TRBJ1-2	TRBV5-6	CASSPGQNLYSSYYGYTF
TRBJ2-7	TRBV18	CASSPVLTSGNYEQYF
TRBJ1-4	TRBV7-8	CASNRPNEKLFF
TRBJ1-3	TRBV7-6	CASTGGGQEDPTIYF
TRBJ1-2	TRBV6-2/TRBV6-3	CASSLGQGGVYGYTF
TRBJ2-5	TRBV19	CASTLSGGGGETQYF
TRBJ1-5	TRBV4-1	CASSQEQWLSNQPQHF
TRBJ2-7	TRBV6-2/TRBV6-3	CASSYTPPGQAPSYEQYF
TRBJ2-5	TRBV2	CASSGIGALVETQYF
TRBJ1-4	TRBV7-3	CASSLQGGANEKLFF
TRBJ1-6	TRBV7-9	CASSQAGEGSNSPLHF
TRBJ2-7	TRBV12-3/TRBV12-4	CASSYSGQSEQYF
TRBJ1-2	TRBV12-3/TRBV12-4	CASSVDRDYGYTF
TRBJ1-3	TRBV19	CASKVAGGNTIYF
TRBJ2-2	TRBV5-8	CASSAGTGRTGELFF
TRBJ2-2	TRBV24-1	CATSGPTGELFF
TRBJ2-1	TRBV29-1	CSADGAAGGISYNEQFF
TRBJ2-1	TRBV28	CASIKGASGGNEQFF